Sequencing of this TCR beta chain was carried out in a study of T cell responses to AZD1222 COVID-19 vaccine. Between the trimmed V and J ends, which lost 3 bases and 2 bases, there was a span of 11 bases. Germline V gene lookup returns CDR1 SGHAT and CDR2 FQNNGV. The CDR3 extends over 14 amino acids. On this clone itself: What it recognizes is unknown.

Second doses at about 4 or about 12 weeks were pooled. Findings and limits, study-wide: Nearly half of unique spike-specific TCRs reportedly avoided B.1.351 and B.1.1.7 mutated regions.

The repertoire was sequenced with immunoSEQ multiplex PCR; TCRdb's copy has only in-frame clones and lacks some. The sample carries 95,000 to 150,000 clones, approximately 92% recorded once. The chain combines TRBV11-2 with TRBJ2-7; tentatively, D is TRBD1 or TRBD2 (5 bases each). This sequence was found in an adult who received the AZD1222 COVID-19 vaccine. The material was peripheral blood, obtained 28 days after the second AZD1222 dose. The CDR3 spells CASSFAGSPYEQYF. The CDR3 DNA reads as TGTGCCAGCAGCTTTGCAGGGAGTCCCTACGAGCAGTACTTC.